What follows are 26 T cell receptor beta chains derived from one specimen sequenced in a study of blood T cell repertoires in COVID-19. Profiling relied on immunoSEQ multiplex PCR, and the TCRdb table lists in-frame clones only, not all of them. The sample carries some 170,000 clones, 65% to 85% recorded once. Sequencing used PBMCs or T cells enriched from blood (not recorded which). The receptors stem from a man aged 35-49 years who had recovered from COVID-19.

This chain joins TRBV6-6 and TRBJ2-4, with D perhaps TRBD2 (5 bases). Germline V gene sequence: CDR1 MNHNY, CDR2 SVGAGI (reference sequence). The CDR3 totals 17 residues. Trimming left V 5 bases short and J 0 bases short, with 17 bases between. CDR3 sequence: CASSPMGSGLAKNIQYF. CDR3 DNA sequence: TGTGCCAGCAGTCCTATGGGATCGGGATTAGCCAAAAACATTCAGTACTTC.

The chain links TRBV2 to TRBJ2-4; tentative D call: TRBD2 (6 bases). CDR1 SNHLY and CDR2 FYNNEI come from the germline V gene. Deletions cut 6 bases from V and 0 bases from J, with 18 bases between. The CDR3 is made up of 17 amino acids. The CDR3 coding sequence is TGTGCCAGCAGCCCCCCTGACAGCGGGCTAGCCAAAAACATTCAGTACTTC. As protein: CASSPPDSGLAKNIQYF.

In its sample, this clone was seen once. V and J are TRBV2 and TRBJ2-5; 7 bases agree with TRBD2. This CDR3 spans 12 amino acids. After removal of 7 bases from V and 5 bases from J, the junction contained 4 bases not matched to a gene. Germline assignment: CDR1 SNHLY and CDR2 FYNNEI. CDR3 residues: CASKRGGETQYF. CDR3 coding DNA: TGTGCCAGCAAACGGGGAGGGGAGACCCAGTACTTC.

This clone was counted only a few times. This chain connects TRBV18 to TRBJ2-1; tentative D call: TRBD2 (6 bases). This CDR3 contains 12 residues. In germline, CDR1 is KGHSH, CDR2 LQKENI. V dropped 2 bases and J dropped 10 bases, with 9 bases sitting between them. CDR3 sequence reads: CASSPRREEQFF. The CDR3 bases are TGTGCCAGCTCACCAAGGAGGGAGGAGCAGTTCTTC.

The chain links TRBV5-1 to TRBJ2-5; the D gene is possibly TRBD2 (5 bases). V dropped 2 bases and J dropped 2 bases, with 13 bases sitting between them. Per the germline V gene, CDR1 is SGHRS and CDR2 is YFSETQ. The CDR3 sequence is 15 residues long. This CDR3 reads CASSLVGSGQETQYF. CDR3 nucleotide sequence: TGCGCCAGCAGCTTAGTAGGGAGTGGGCAAGAGACCCAGTACTTC. Variable domain in full (rest from reference TRBV5-1 and TRBJ2-5): KAGVTQTPRYLIKTRGQQVTLSCSPISGHRSVSWYQQTPGQGLQFLFEYFSETQRNKGNFPGRFSGRQFSNSRSEMNVSTLELGDSALYLCASSLVGSGQETQYFGPGTRLLVL.

The rearrangement joins TRBV5-1 to TRBJ1-6; D unclear. Deletions cut 5 bases from V and 5 bases from J, with 17 bases between. This CDR3 spans 16 amino acids. Germline CDR1 reads SGHRS; CDR2 reads YFSETQ. The DNA for the CDR3 is TGCGCCAGCAGGGAGGGCGCGGGTGCAAATAATTCACCCCTCCACTTT. It encodes CASREGAGANNSPLHF.

The chain has TRBV6-5 and TRBJ1-5, with unresolved D. V gave up 7 bases and J gave up 2 bases, with 12 bases separating them. CDR1 is MNHEY and CDR2 is SVGAGI in the germline V gene. This CDR3 is 14 amino acids long. The CDR3 DNA reads as TGTGCCAGCACAGAGGGAGGCCGCAATCAGCCCCAGCATTTT. This translates into CASTEGGRNQPQHF.

The chain carries TRBV6-2 or TRBV6-3 and TRBJ1-1; no clear D gene. The V and J ends lost 2 bases and 0 bases respectively, with 10 bases between them. Germline values: CDR1 MNHEY, CDR2 SVGEGT. CDR3 length: 15 amino acids. The CDR3 loop reads CASSYPVSMNTEAFF. The CDR3, as DNA: TGTGCCAGCAGTTACCCAGTATCCATGAACACTGAAGCTTTCTTT.

This clone was seen just once. The rearrangement joins TRBV7-6 to TRBJ1-6; no clear D gene. This CDR3 has 14 amino acids. Germline V gene sequence: CDR1 SGHVS, CDR2 FNYEAQ. Trimming removed 6 bases at V and 6 bases at J, with 12 bases between. The CDR3 region has the DNA TGTGCCAGCAGTCGGGGAGACCTTAATTCACCCCTCCACTTT. The encoded protein is CASSRGDLNSPLHF.

This clone was recorded a few times. This chain links TRBV5-5 with TRBJ2-2; D is unclear. V lost 5 bases and J 3 bases, leaving 14 bases between the germline ends. This CDR3 region has 15 residues. Germline V lookup: CDR1 SGHKS, CDR2 YYEKEE (reference sequence). Here the CDR3 reads CASSLADRDTGELFF. The CDR3, as DNA: TGTGCCAGCAGTCTTGCTGACCGGGACACCGGGGAGCTGTTTTTT.

The genes are TRBV5-1 and TRBJ1-2; tentatively, D is TRBD1 (6 bases). CDR3 length: 12 residues. Germline values: CDR1 SGHRS, CDR2 YFSETQ. Trimming shortened V by 9 bases and J by 3 bases, and 12 bases separated the two germline ends. The CDR3 reads CATYRDDYGYTF. The CDR3 DNA reads TGCGCCACCTACAGGGATGACTATGGCTACACCTTC. The variable domain in full, with the rest retrieved from reference TRBV5-1 and TRBJ1-2, is KAGVTQTPRYLIKTRGQQVTLSCSPISGHRSVSWYQQTPGQGLQFLFEYFSETQRNKGNFPGRFSGRQFSNSRSEMNVSTLELGDSALYLCATYRDDYGYTFGSGTRLTVV.

This chain joins TRBV29-1 and TRBJ2-3; D uncertain. Germline CDR1 SQVTM, CDR2 ANQGSEA. V dropped 4 bases and J dropped 4 bases, with 9 bases sitting between them. The CDR3 contains 12 residues. Written as DNA, the CDR3 is TGCAGCGTTGTTCCAGGCCCAGATACGCAGTATTTT. Translation: CSVVPGPDTQYF.

J is TRBJ1-6 and V is TRBV3-1 (or the pseudogene TRBV3-2); 8 positions agree with TRBD1. V shed 2 bases and J 7 bases; nucleotides not matched to a gene: 4. The length of the CDR3 is 15 residues. The germline V gene has CDR1 LGHDT and CDR2 YNNKEL (reference sequence). CDR3 sequence (DNA): TGTGCCAGCAGCCAACGGGACAGGACCAATTCACCCCTCCACTTT. Its protein product is CASSQRDRTNSPLHF.

This clone was counted only a few times. V is TRBV3-1 (or the pseudogene TRBV3-2) and J is TRBJ1-4, with D perhaps TRBD1 (5 bases). V lost 1 base and J 7 bases, leaving 19 bases between the germline ends. There are 17 residues in the CDR3. Germline CDR1 and CDR2: LGHDT and YNNKEL (reference sequence). CDR3 amino acids: CASSQGQGRSDREKLFF. CDR3 bases: TGTGCCAGCAGCCAAGGCCAGGGCAGAAGCGATCGTGAAAAACTGTTTTTT.

This CDR3 reads CASSPRAPRPNTSGGNTGELFF. CDR3 coding DNA: TGTGCCAGCAGCCCCAGGGCGCCGAGGCCGAATACTAGCGGGGGGAACACCGGGGAGCTGTTTTTT. The chain uses TRBV9 and TRBJ2-2; the match to TRBD2 covers 11 bases. Trimming at V came to 4 bases and at J to 1 base, leaving 21 bases not matched to a gene. CDR3 length: 22 amino acids. Germline V gene lookup returns CDR1 SGDLS and CDR2 YYNGEE. Supplemented by reference TRBV9 and TRBJ2-2, the full variable domain reads DSGVTQTPKHLITATGQRVTLRCSPRSGDLSVYWYQQSLDQGLQFLIQYYNGEERAKGNILERFSAQQFPDLHSELNLSSLELGDSALYFCASSPRAPRPNTSGGNTGELFFGEGSRLTVL.

This clone came up a few times. The rearrangement joins TRBV9 to TRBJ2-7, with D perhaps TRBD2 (6 bases). This CDR3 spans 16 amino acids. V was cut by 4 bases and J by 1 base, with 18 bases left in between. Germline V gives CDR1 SGDLS, CDR2 YYNGEE. CDR3 amino acids: CASSFRGEAFSYEQYF. CDR3 sequence (DNA): TGTGCCAGCAGCTTCCGCGGGGAGGCCTTTTCCTACGAGCAGTACTTC.

This clone was detected ten times or more. The chain carries TRBV27 and TRBJ2-3, with a possible D match to TRBD1 (5 bases). Germline V gives CDR1 MNHEY, CDR2 SMNVEV (reference sequence). The length of the CDR3 is 13 residues. Trimming removed 5 bases at V and 6 bases at J, with 12 bases between. CDR3 residues: CASSPQGWDTQYF. The CDR3 region has the DNA TGTGCCAGCAGTCCCCAGGGATGGGATACGCAGTATTTT.

The rearrangement links TRBV5-5 to TRBJ1-2; possibly TRBD1 for D (5 bases). The CDR3 spans 11 residues. V lost 4 bases, J lost 9 bases, and 10 bases lay in between. The germline gives CDR1 SGHKS, CDR2 YYEKEE (reference sequence). The CDR3 is CASSVGGSYTF. The CDR3 DNA sequence: TGTGCCAGCAGCGTCGGGGGGAGCTACACCTTC.

This clone was observed a few times. The chain recombines TRBV4-2 with TRBJ1-6; 7 bases agree with TRBD1. This CDR3 is 17 amino acids long. V trimming: 0 bases; J trimming: 8 bases; junction bases outside the gene matches: 10. Looked up from germline, CDR1 is LGHNA and CDR2 is YNFKEQ. The CDR3, as DNA: TGTGCCAGCAGCCAAGATACGTCGGCAGGGGGAGATTCACCCCTCCACTTT. Translating gives CASSQDTSAGGDSPLHF.

The chain employs TRBV23-1 and TRBJ2-7, with 8 bases matching TRBD1. TRBV23-1 is treated as an ORF (open reading frame) with a function not yet certain. Trimming removed 2 bases from V and 4 bases from J; junction bases left unmatched: 19. The CDR3 is 19 amino acids. CDR3 amino acids: CASSQPGQVIRLVFYEQYV. CDR3 nucleotides: TGCGCCAGCAGTCAACCGGGACAGGTAATCCGACTAGTCTTTTACGAGCAGTACGTC.

The chain has TRBV9 and TRBJ2-1; D possibly corresponds to TRBD1 (5 bases). The CDR3 covers 15 residues. Per the germline V gene, CDR1 is SGDLS and CDR2 is YYNGEE. Trimming pared 0 bases from V and 1 base from J, leaving 8 bases between. This chain's CDR3 is CASSVGGLSYNEQFF. The CDR3 coding sequence is TGTGCCAGCAGCGTAGGGGGCCTGTCCTACAATGAGCAGTTCTTC. The full variable domain, rest sourced from reference TRBV9 and TRBJ2-1, is DSGVTQTPKHLITATGQRVTLRCSPRSGDLSVYWYQQSLDQGLQFLIQYYNGEERAKGNILERFSAQQFPDLHSELNLSSLELGDSALYFCASSVGGLSYNEQFFGPGTRLTVL.

The chain has TRBV3-1 (or the pseudogene TRBV3-2) and TRBJ1-6; TRBD1 agrees at 7 bases. The CDR3 length is 16 residues. CDR1 is LGHDT, CDR2 YNNKEL, per germline (reference sequence). The V segment lost 5 bases and the J segment 4 bases; nucleotides outside the gene matches: 8. The CDR3 here is CASSSTRQGYNSPLHF. CDR3 nucleotides: TGTGCCAGCAGCTCTACCCGACAGGGTTATAATTCACCCCTCCACTTT.

The chain joins TRBV3-1 (or the pseudogene TRBV3-2) to TRBJ2-5; D remains ambiguous. CDR3 size: 14 residues. Germline CDR1 is LGHDT and CDR2 is YNNKEL (reference sequence). Trimming took 0 bases from V and 6 from J, leaving 11 bases between them. CDR3 sequence reads: CASSQDGQEQTQYF. DNA for the CDR3: TGTGCCAGCAGCCAAGACGGTCAAGAACAGACCCAGTACTTC.

This clone showed up just a few times. The rearrangement uses TRBV10-2 and TRBJ1-4; D unclear. Germline lookup yields CDR1 WSHSY and CDR2 SAAADI. CDR3 length: 13 residues. Between the trimmed V and J ends, which lost 7 bases and 3 bases, there was a span of 9 bases. CDR3 sequence reads: CASTGRPNEKLFF. CDR3 nucleotides: TGCGCCAGCACCGGCAGGCCTAATGAAAAACTGTTTTTT.

The V and J genes are TRBV5-1 and TRBJ2-5; 12 bases map to TRBD2. Germline assignment: CDR1 SGHRS and CDR2 YFSETQ. CDR3 length equals 16 residues. With V trimmed by 7 bases and J by 5 bases, 12 bases remained unmatched. The CDR3 loop reads CASRRGASGGAETQYF. DNA of the CDR3: TGCGCCAGCCGACGCGGAGCTAGCGGGGGGGCTGAGACCCAGTACTTC.

The CDR3: CASSEGAQTNYGYTF. The DNA of the CDR3 is TGTGCCAGCAGTGAAGGCGCACAGACTAACTATGGCTACACCTTC. The chain employs TRBV6-1 and TRBJ1-2; no clear D gene. Germline V gene sequence: CDR1 MNHNS, CDR2 SASEGT. Trimming removed 1 base at V and 0 bases at J, with 9 bases between. The CDR3 totals 15 residues.